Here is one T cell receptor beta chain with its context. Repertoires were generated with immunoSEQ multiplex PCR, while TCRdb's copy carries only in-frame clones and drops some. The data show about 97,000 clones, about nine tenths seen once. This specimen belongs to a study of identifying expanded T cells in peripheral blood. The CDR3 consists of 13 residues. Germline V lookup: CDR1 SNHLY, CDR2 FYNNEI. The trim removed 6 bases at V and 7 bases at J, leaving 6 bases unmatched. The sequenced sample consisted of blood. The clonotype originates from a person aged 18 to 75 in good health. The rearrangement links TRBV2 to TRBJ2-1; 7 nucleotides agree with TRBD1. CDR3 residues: CASSSLQGNEQFF. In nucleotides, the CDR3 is TGTGCCAGCAGCAGCCTACAGGGGAATGAGCAGTTCTTC.